The 5 T cell receptor beta chains below were found in one sample sequenced in a study of cytomegalovirus exposure and HLA in healthy donors. Primers for the PCR totalled 60 Vbeta and 13 Jbeta. This table comes from immunoSEQ multiplex PCR, and its TCRdb copy is limited to in-frame clones, with some not included. The sample contains about 160,000 clones, around 72% of which appear only once. Sequencing input: PBMCs. The origin of the receptors is a woman in her thirties or forties in good health and CMV-seropositive.

The J gene is TRBJ1-2, the V gene TRBV28, with TRBD1 matching 8 bases. With V trimmed by 5 bases and J by 3 bases, 5 bases remained unmatched. The CDR3 is 14 residues long. CDR1 is MDHEN, CDR2 SYDVKM, per germline. Here the CDR3 DNA reads TGTGCCAGCAGTGGAGACAGGGGAGACTATGGCTACACCTTC. This translates into CASSGDRGDYGYTF.

There are a few counts of this clone. CDR3 sequence: CASTEYGRDRGSPLHF. The CDR3 nucleotides read TGTGCCAGTACCGAATATGGACGGGACAGGGGATCACCCCTCCACTTT. The chain combines TRBV19 with TRBJ1-6; 10 bases align to TRBD1. The CDR3 runs to 16 residues. With 7 bases clipped from V and 10 bases from J, the junction kept 13 bases outside the gene matches. CDR1 is LNHDA, CDR2 SQIVND, per germline (reference sequence). The whole variable domain, filled in from reference TRBV19 and TRBJ1-6, reads DGGITQSPKYLFRKEGQNVTLSCEQNLNHDAMYWYRQDPGQGLRLIYYSQIVNDFQKGDIAEGYSVSREKKESFPLTVTSAQKNPTAFYLCASTEYGRDRGSPLHFGNGTRLTVT.

The sample holds a few counts of this clone. This chain connects TRBV5-1 to TRBJ1-2, with D possibly matching TRBD1 (5 bases). Germline-derived CDR1 and CDR2 are SGHRS and YFSETQ. The CDR3 length is 12 residues. V was trimmed by 8 bases and J by 4 bases, leaving 12 bases between them. The CDR3 sequence is CASSRETYGYTF. The CDR3 DNA reads as TGCGCCAGTAGCAGGGAGACCTATGGCTACACCTTC.

The genes are TRBV29-1 and TRBJ1-2, with 7 positions matching TRBD1. The V and J ends lost 5 bases and 2 bases, in that order; junction bases with no gene match: 5. The CDR3 is made up of 13 amino acids. Germline assignment: CDR1 SQVTM and CDR2 ANQGSEA. CDR3 region: CSVSGGPNYGYTF. Here the CDR3 DNA reads TGCAGCGTTTCAGGGGGTCCGAACTATGGCTACACCTTC.

In its sample, this clone was seen a few times. The rearrangement uses TRBV2 and TRBJ1-1; no clear D. This CDR3 comprises 11 residues. CDR1 and CDR2 from the germline V gene are SNHLY and FYNNEI. The germline V and J ends were trimmed by 6 bases and 7 bases, with 9 bases remaining between them. In nucleotides, the CDR3 is TGTGCCAGCAGCCCCCAGGTTGAAGCTTTCTTT. Residues: CASSPQVEAFF.